The rows below give T cell receptor beta chains drawn from one sample of a study of cytomegalovirus exposure and HLA in healthy donors. Generated by immunoSEQ multiplex PCR, the TCRdb table keeps only in-frame clones and is missing some. Counted here are about 240,000 clones, about four fifths occurring once; the ten biggest clones make up 4.5% to 6%. Sequenced: PBMCs. Source of these receptors: a middle-aged woman in good health and CMV-seropositive. The CDR3 runs from the conserved cysteine through the conserved F or W.

v_call	cdr3_aa
TRBV30	CAWSVLQGAVGGYTF
TRBV11-2	CASSSVREGRAYEQYF
TRBV11-2	CASSLAGSYNEQFF
TRBV19	CASTTPGGSQYF
TRBV19	CASSIVGGGNEKLFF
TRBV7-9	CASSLGGQGSADTQYF
TRBV5-1	CASSYGVAEGELFF
TRBV4-1	CASSQEGGDTYF
TRBV5-4	CASSLRGRGPSYEQYF
TRBV5-6	CASIMGGQGYTEAFF
TRBV21-1	CASSKGGAYPTLHF
TRBV29-1	CSVGQGARNIQYF
TRBV5-8	CASSFGAGTGGAGTQYF
TRBV5-4	CASRHRVANYGYTF
TRBV29-1	CSADSSEKLFF
TRBV2	CASSLLLVHTDTQYF
TRBV25-1	CASSFKNIQYF
TRBV5-1	CASSSRAVMNTEAFF
TRBV30	CAWSVDSNTEAFF
TRBV5-1	CASSLNPGTMLTDTQYF
TRBV7-2	CASSLEQGRTQYF
TRBV6-5	CASSRTVDYGYTF
TRBV5-1	CASSLGTTSQETQYF
TRBV7-2	CASSLGRNRGSYEQYF
TRBV16	CASSPRQGKEDGYTF
TRBV7-9	CASAGTGLGEQYF
TRBV18	CASSSGLAGFTDTQYF
TRBV6-1	CASTLDSRVNYGYTF